The 29 T cell receptor beta chains presented below share a single source sample, sequenced in a study of blood T cell repertoires in COVID-19. Only in-frame clones appear in the TCRdb table, and some are missing; sequencing was by immunoSEQ multiplex PCR. The sample consists of over 450,000 clones, roughly 89% of them appearing once. The sequenced material came from peripheral blood. Receptor source: a man younger than 30 with COVID-19, enrolled during active disease.

The genes are TRBV5-4 and TRBJ1-4; 7 bases agree with TRBD1. This CDR3 is 15 amino acids long. Trimming at V came to 4 bases and at J to 0 bases, leaving 3 bases not matched to a gene. The germline gives CDR1 SGHNT, CDR2 YYREEE (reference sequence). Here the CDR3 DNA reads TGTGCCAGCAGCGCTGGGACAGCAACTAATGAAAAACTGTTTTTT. Translation: CASSAGTATNEKLFF. The variable domain in full, with the rest retrieved from reference TRBV5-4 and TRBJ1-4, is ETGVTQSPTHLIKTRGQQVTLRCSSQSGHNTVSWYQQALGQGPQFIFQYYREEENGRGNFPPRFSGLQFPNYSSELNVNALELDDSALYLCASSAGTATNEKLFFGSGTQLSVL.

The rearrangement links TRBV4-1 to TRBJ1-4; D not resolved. This CDR3 is 15 amino acids long. The germline CDR1 and CDR2 sequences are MGHRA and YSYEKL. The V and J ends lost 1 base and 2 bases respectively, with 8 bases between them. For the CDR3, the DNA is TGCGCCAGCAGCCAAGGAGGCTCCACTAATGAAAAACTGTTTTTT. As protein: CASSQGGSTNEKLFF.

The CDR3 is CASSVGRPSYNEQFF. As DNA, the CDR3 is TGTGCCAGCAGCGTTGGCAGGCCGTCCTACAATGAGCAGTTCTTC. The chain links TRBV2 to TRBJ2-1, with D unclear. This CDR3 region has 15 residues. V was shortened by 6 bases and J by 1 base, with 13 bases between the two germline ends. CDR1 is SNHLY, CDR2 FYNNEI, per germline.

The chain recombines TRBV2 with TRBJ1-5; tentative D call: TRBD1 (5 bases). This CDR3 is built from 13 residues. The germline V gene has CDR1 SNHLY and CDR2 FYNNEI. V lost 7 bases and J 8 bases, leaving 15 bases between the germline ends. CDR3 sequence reads: CASKMTDIEPQHF. As DNA, the CDR3 is TGTGCCAGCAAGATGACAGATATTGAGCCCCAGCATTTT.

This chain links TRBV6-5 with TRBJ1-5; the D is unclear. Per germline, CDR1 MNHEY and CDR2 SVGAGI. This CDR3 region has 11 residues. The germline V and J ends were trimmed by 8 bases and 8 bases, with 10 bases remaining between them. The CDR3 DNA follows: TGTGCCAGCGGGAGGCGGGAGCCCCAGCATTTT. Translated: CASGRREPQHF.

CDR3 nucleotide sequence: TGTGCCAGTAGTCGGGGTCCCTACGAGCAGTACTTC. It codes for CASSRGPYEQYF. V and J are TRBV19 and TRBJ2-7; possible D gene TRBD2, 5 bases. This CDR3 contains 12 residues. From germline, CDR1 is LNHDA and CDR2 SQIVND (reference sequence). Trimming pared 5 bases from V and 2 bases from J, leaving 7 bases between.

This chain links TRBV21-1 with TRBJ1-2; the table's D call, TRBD1, was not checked against the DNA. TRBV21-1 represents a pseudogene. The CDR3 consists of 14 residues. CDR3 nucleotides: TGTGCCAGCATCCGACACGTTAAGAACTATGGCTACACCTTC. This gives the protein CASIRHVKNYGYTF.

A single count supports this clone. This chain uses TRBV4-1 with TRBJ1-2; maybe TRBD1 (5 bases). Germline V gives CDR1 MGHRA, CDR2 YSYEKL. V lost 1 base and J 7 bases, leaving 16 bases between the germline ends. CDR3 length: 15 amino acids. The CDR3, as DNA: TGCGCCAGCAGCCAAGGTGTTGCGGGGGTCCGTGGCTACACCTTC. Encoded protein: CASSQGVAGVRGYTF.

The chain links TRBV15 to TRBJ1-4, with D possibly matching TRBD1 (6 bases). Looked up from germline, CDR1 is LNHNV and CDR2 is YYDKDF (reference sequence). V lost 0 bases, J lost 5 bases, and 10 bases lay in between. The CDR3 covers 15 residues. CDR3 residues: CATSRDAGGNEKLFF. The CDR3, as DNA: TGTGCCACCAGCAGAGATGCGGGGGGCAATGAAAAACTGTTTTTT.

The V gene is TRBV18, the J gene TRBJ2-7; TRBD1 matches at 7 bases. The length of the CDR3 is 15 residues. The J segment lost 3 bases and the V segment lost 5 bases, leaving 10 bases of the junction unmatched. Germline V gene data show CDR1 as KGHSH and CDR2 as LQKENI. CDR3: CASSDRVTNLYEQYF. The DNA of the CDR3 is TGTGCCAGCTCAGACAGGGTAACAAACCTCTACGAGCAGTACTTC. The full variable domain, rest sourced from reference TRBV18 and TRBJ2-7, is NAGVMQNPRHLVRRRGQEARLRCSPMKGHSHVYWYRQLPEEGLKFMVYLQKENIIDESGMPKERFSAEFPKEGPSILRIQQVVRGDSAAYFCASSDRVTNLYEQYFGPGTRLTVT.

The V gene is TRBV5-6, the J gene TRBJ2-2; D uncertain. Trimming took off 0 bases at V and 8 bases at J, with 5 bases between the two ends. This CDR3 has 12 residues. Germline V gene lookup returns CDR1 SGHDT and CDR2 YYEEEE. The CDR3: CASSLAGGELFF. CDR3 DNA sequence: TGTGCCAGCAGCTTGGCAGGAGGGGAGCTGTTTTTT.

This clone was found once. The chain joins TRBV6-4 to TRBJ2-1, with 8 bases fitting TRBD2. The CDR3 totals 15 residues. V trimming: 2 bases; J trimming: 9 bases; junction bases outside the gene matches: 9. The germline gives CDR1 MRHNA, CDR2 SNTAGT. The CDR3 here is CASSDGTSYLREQFF. The CDR3 nucleotides read TGTGCCAGCAGTGACGGGACTAGTTACTTGCGTGAGCAGTTCTTC.

This clone was seen only once. The V gene is TRBV18, the J gene TRBJ2-5, with D possibly being TRBD2 (6 bases). The CDR3 consists of 13 residues. Germline V CDR1 and CDR2: KGHSH, LQKENI. With 2 bases removed from V and 5 bases from J, the gap between germline ends came to 9 bases. CDR3 in DNA: TGTGCCAGCTCACCAGCCAGCGGGGAGACCCAGTACTTC. Amino acid sequence: CASSPASGETQYF.

This chain connects TRBV6-5 to TRBJ2-1, with 7 nucleotides matching TRBD2. Germline CDR1 reads MNHEY; CDR2 reads SVGAGI. With 2 bases clipped from V and 6 bases from J, the junction kept 7 bases outside the gene matches. The CDR3 is made up of 15 amino acids. CDR3 loop: CASSYRASGLNEQFF. In DNA, the CDR3 is TGTGCCAGCAGTTACCGGGCTAGCGGCCTCAATGAGCAGTTCTTC.

This chain uses TRBV5-1 with TRBJ2-2, with 8 bases fitting TRBD2. Germline CDR1 is SGHRS and CDR2 is YFSETQ. The CDR3 is 15 amino acids. The ends lost 5 bases at V and 3 bases at J; junction bases unmatched: 6. For the CDR3, the DNA is TGCGCCAGCAGGACGAGAGCGGGGGACACCGGGGAGCTGTTTTTT. It specifies CASRTRAGDTGELFF. Full variable domain (rest looked up from reference TRBV5-1 and TRBJ2-2): KAGVTQTPRYLIKTRGQQVTLSCSPISGHRSVSWYQQTPGQGLQFLFEYFSETQRNKGNFPGRFSGRQFSNSRSEMNVSTLELGDSALYLCASRTRAGDTGELFFGEGSRLTVL.

This rearrangement joins TRBV4-1 to TRBJ2-2; 8 bases are shared with TRBD2. The CDR3 length is 15 residues. The V segment lost 4 bases and the J segment 3 bases; nucleotides outside the gene matches: 4. Germline-derived CDR1 and CDR2 are MGHRA and YSYEKL. CDR3 loop: CASSRREADTGELFF. The DNA for the CDR3 is TGCGCCAGCAGCCGGCGGGAGGCGGACACCGGGGAGCTGTTTTTT.

The J gene is TRBJ2-1, the V gene TRBV5-4; TRBD1 aligns across 8 bases. CDR1 is SGHNT and CDR2 is YYREEE in the germline V gene (reference sequence). The V segment lost 4 bases and the J segment 6 bases; nucleotides outside the gene matches: 6. The CDR3 runs to 14 residues. The CDR3 coding sequence is TGTGCCAGCAGCCCCGGGACAGGCATCAATGAGCAGTTCTTC. Its protein is CASSPGTGINEQFF.

V is TRBV21-1 and J is TRBJ2-5; the DNA was not used to check the table's D call, TRBD2. TRBV21-1 is classified as a pseudogene. The CDR3 contains 15 residues. CDR3 residues: CASSKWGGKKETQYF. CDR3 DNA: TGTGCCAGCAGCAAATGGGGGGGGAAGAAGGAGACCCAGTACTTC.

The chain employs TRBV6-2 or TRBV6-3 and TRBJ1-5, with D possibly matching TRBD1 (6 bases). The CDR3 runs 13 residues. The V end was cut by 5 bases, the J end by 7 bases, with 12 bases between. The V gene's germline CDR1 is MNHEY and CDR2 SVGEGT. CDR3 DNA: TGTGCCAGCAGTCGGGACAACCCACAGCCCCAGCATTTT. Translating gives CASSRDNPQPQHF.

CDR3 nucleotide sequence: TGTGCCAGCAGACCGGGGTTTTCCTACAATGAGCAGTTCTTC. Translation: CASRPGFSYNEQFF. This chain connects TRBV3-1 (or the pseudogene TRBV3-2) to TRBJ2-1; possibly TRBD2 for D (5 bases). V was clipped by 6 bases and J by 1 base, with 10 bases between them. Germline V gene lookup returns CDR1 LGHDT and CDR2 YNNKEL (reference sequence). This CDR3 contains 14 residues.

The V call is TRBV5-6, the J call TRBJ2-3; a possible D gene is TRBD1 (6 bases). V was pared by 5 bases and J by 4 bases, with 17 bases between. CDR3 length: 15 amino acids. Germline loops: CDR1 SGHDT, CDR2 YYEEEE. CDR3 sequence: CASRLQGAAPDTQYF. As DNA, the CDR3 is TGTGCCAGCAGGCTACAGGGAGCGGCCCCAGATACGCAGTATTTT.

This rearrangement joins TRBV6-5 to TRBJ1-2; the D is unclear. The CDR3 is 13 residues long. Trimming removed 2 bases from V and 7 bases from J, with 11 bases in between. CDR1 is MNHEY, CDR2 SVGAGI, per germline. CDR3 region: CASSYLREGGYTF. CDR3 bases: TGTGCCAGCAGTTACCTTCGGGAGGGTGGCTACACCTTC.

The CDR3 DNA reads TGCGCCAGCAGTGATGGAGGGGACGGCACAGATACGCAGTATTTT. Translated: CASSDGGDGTDTQYF. The chain links TRBV10-1 to TRBJ2-3; TRBD2 might be the D (6 bases). The germline V and J ends were trimmed by 3 bases and 1 base, with 11 bases remaining between them. Per germline, CDR1 WNHNN and CDR2 SYGVQD (reference sequence). CDR3 length: 15 residues.

The chain combines TRBV11-2 with TRBJ1-1; no firm D call. Germline CDR1 SGHAT, CDR2 FQNNGV. CDR3 length: 14 residues. Trimming shortened V by 5 bases and J by 4 bases, and 14 bases separated the two germline ends. The CDR3 here is CASSLGLPGTEAFF. CDR3 in DNA: TGTGCCAGCAGCCTGGGCCTACCAGGCACTGAAGCTTTCTTT.

This clone was seen more than once but under ten times. V and J are TRBV5-4 and TRBJ1-2; D perhaps matches TRBD1 (6 bases). V lost 0 bases and J 4 bases, leaving 13 bases between the germline ends. Germline values: CDR1 SGHNT, CDR2 YYREEE (reference sequence). The CDR3 contains 15 residues. CDR3 sequence reads: CASSLVDRLAYGYTF. The CDR3 DNA follows: TGTGCCAGCAGCTTGGTTGACAGGCTGGCCTATGGCTACACCTTC. Looking up the rest from reference TRBV5-4 and TRBJ1-2 gives the full variable domain: ETGVTQSPTHLIKTRGQQVTLRCSSQSGHNTVSWYQQALGQGPQFIFQYYREEENGRGNFPPRFSGLQFPNYSSELNVNALELDDSALYLCASSLVDRLAYGYTFGSGTRLTVV.

The gene calls are TRBV11-3 and TRBJ2-1; D uncertain. CDR1 and CDR2 (germline): SGHNT, YENEEA. The V and J ends lost 5 bases and 0 bases respectively, with 5 bases between them. This CDR3 region has 13 residues. In DNA, the CDR3 is TGTGCCAGCAGCGATAGCTCCTACAATGAGCAGTTCTTC. Protein sequence: CASSDSSYNEQFF.

This chain's CDR3 is CASSQTSGRASETQYF. CDR3 DNA: TGCGCCAGCAGCCAAACTAGCGGGAGGGCATCAGAGACCCAGTACTTC. This chain links TRBV4-1 with TRBJ2-5, with TRBD2 matching over 13 bases. The junction had 4 bases not matched to a gene; V was cut back by 2 bases and J by 4 bases. CDR1 and CDR2 from the germline V gene are MGHRA and YSYEKL. The CDR3 is 16 amino acids.

The gene calls are TRBV5-1 and TRBJ1-2, with unresolved D. The CDR3 consists of 14 residues. Per the germline V gene, CDR1 is SGHRS and CDR2 is YFSETQ. The V and J ends lost 4 bases and 4 bases respectively, with 14 bases between them. The CDR3 nucleotides read TGCGCCAGCAGCCCGGGGTTAGCGGGCTATGGCTACACCTTC. Its translation is CASSPGLAGYGYTF. The full variable domain, completed using reference TRBV5-1 and TRBJ1-2, is KAGVTQTPRYLIKTRGQQVTLSCSPISGHRSVSWYQQTPGQGLQFLFEYFSETQRNKGNFPGRFSGRQFSNSRSEMNVSTLELGDSALYLCASSPGLAGYGYTFGSGTRLTVV.

The rearrangement links TRBV6-1 to TRBJ1-2, with D unclear. The CDR3 length is 14 residues. The V and J ends lost 1 base and 4 bases respectively, with 10 bases between them. Germline V gene lookup returns CDR1 MNHNS and CDR2 SASEGT. CDR3 sequence: CASSEGSSSYGYTF. Written as DNA, the CDR3 is TGTGCCAGCAGTGAAGGCAGCTCTAGCTATGGCTACACCTTC.